This T cell receptor (beta chain) was captured by sequencing in a study of blood T cell repertoires in COVID-19. Generated by immunoSEQ multiplex PCR, the TCRdb table keeps only in-frame clones and is missing some. The table lists about 250,000 clones, about 90% of them singletons. This sequence was found in a man at least 80 years old with acute or convalescent COVID-19. Sequenced material: peripheral blood.

CDR3 coding DNA: TGTGCCACCAGTGAAGACAGGGGTTCCCTCCAAGAGACCCAGTACTTC. Amino acid sequence: CATSEDRGSLQETQYF. The chain combines TRBV24-1 with TRBJ2-5; 8 nucleotides align to TRBD1. This CDR3 spans 16 amino acids. Trimming took 4 bases from V and 1 from J; bases not matched to a gene: 7. Germline loops: CDR1 KGHDR, CDR2 SFDVKD.